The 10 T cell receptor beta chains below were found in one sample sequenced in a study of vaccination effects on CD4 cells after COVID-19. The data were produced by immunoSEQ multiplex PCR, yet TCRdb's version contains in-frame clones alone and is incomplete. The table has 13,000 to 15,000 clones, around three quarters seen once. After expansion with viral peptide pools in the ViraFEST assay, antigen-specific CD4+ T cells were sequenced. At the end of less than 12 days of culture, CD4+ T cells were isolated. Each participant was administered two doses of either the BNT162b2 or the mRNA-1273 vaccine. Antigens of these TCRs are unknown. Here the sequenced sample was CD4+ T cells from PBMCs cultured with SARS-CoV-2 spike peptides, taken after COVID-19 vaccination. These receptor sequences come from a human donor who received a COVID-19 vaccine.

CDR3 residues: CASTPVGTHGVLQPYEQYF. The CDR3 DNA sequence: TGTGCCAGCACCCCCGTGGGGACTCATGGCGTATTGCAACCCTACGAGCAGTACTTC. The chain is built from TRBV28 and TRBJ2-7; tentative D call: TRBD2 (6 bases). V lost 7 bases to trimming and J lost 2 bases, with 30 bases between them. CDR1 MDHEN and CDR2 SYDVKM come from the germline V gene. The CDR3 loop spans 19 amino acids.

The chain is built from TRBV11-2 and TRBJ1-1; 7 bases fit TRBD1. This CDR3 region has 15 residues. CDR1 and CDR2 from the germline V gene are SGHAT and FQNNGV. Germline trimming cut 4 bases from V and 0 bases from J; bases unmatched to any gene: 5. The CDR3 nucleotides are TGTGCCAGCAGCTCCTTGACAGGGCTGAACACTGAAGCTTTCTTT. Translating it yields CASSSLTGLNTEAFF. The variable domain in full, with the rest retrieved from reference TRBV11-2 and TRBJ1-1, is EAGVAQSPRYKIIEKRQSVAFWCNPISGHATLYWYQQILGQGPKLLIQFQNNGVVDDSQLPKDRFSAERLKGVDSTLKIQPAKLEDSAVYLCASSSLTGLNTEAFFGQGTRLTVV.

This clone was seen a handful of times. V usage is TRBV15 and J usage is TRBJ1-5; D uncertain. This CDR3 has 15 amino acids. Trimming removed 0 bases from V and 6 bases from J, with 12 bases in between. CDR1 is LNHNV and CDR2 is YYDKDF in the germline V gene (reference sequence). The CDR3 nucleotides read TGTGCCACCAGCAGAGATCCTGGAGGCACTCAGCCCCAGCATTTT. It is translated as CATSRDPGGTQPQHF.

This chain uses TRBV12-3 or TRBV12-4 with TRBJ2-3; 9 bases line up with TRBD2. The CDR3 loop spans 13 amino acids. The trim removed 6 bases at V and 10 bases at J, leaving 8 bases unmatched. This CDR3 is CASSPGTSFPQYF. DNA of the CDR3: TGTGCCAGCAGCCCTGGGACTAGCTTTCCGCAGTATTTT.

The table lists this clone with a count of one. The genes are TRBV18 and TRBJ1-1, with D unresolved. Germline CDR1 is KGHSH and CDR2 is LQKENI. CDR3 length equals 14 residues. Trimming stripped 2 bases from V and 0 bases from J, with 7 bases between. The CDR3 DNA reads TGTGCCAGCTCACCAGGGTACATGAACACTGAAGCTTTCTTT. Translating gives CASSPGYMNTEAFF. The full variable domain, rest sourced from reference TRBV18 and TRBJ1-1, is NAGVMQNPRHLVRRRGQEARLRCSPMKGHSHVYWYRQLPEEGLKFMVYLQKENIIDESGMPKERFSAEFPKEGPSILRIQQVVRGDSAAYFCASSPGYMNTEAFFGQGTRLTVV.

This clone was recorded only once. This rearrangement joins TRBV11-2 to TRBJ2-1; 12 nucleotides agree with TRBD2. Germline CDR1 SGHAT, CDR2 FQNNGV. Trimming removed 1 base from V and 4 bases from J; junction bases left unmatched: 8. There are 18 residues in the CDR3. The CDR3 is CASSLVAASGRVYNEQFF. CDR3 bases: TGTGCCAGCAGCTTAGTGGCGGCTAGCGGGAGGGTTTACAATGAGCAGTTCTTC.

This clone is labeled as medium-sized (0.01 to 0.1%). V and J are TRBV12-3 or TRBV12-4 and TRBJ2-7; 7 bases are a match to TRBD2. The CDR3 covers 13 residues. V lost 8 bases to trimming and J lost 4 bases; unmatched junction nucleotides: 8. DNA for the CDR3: TGTGCCAGCTCGTATGGGGGGGGGTACGAGCAGTACTTC. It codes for CASSYGGGYEQYF.

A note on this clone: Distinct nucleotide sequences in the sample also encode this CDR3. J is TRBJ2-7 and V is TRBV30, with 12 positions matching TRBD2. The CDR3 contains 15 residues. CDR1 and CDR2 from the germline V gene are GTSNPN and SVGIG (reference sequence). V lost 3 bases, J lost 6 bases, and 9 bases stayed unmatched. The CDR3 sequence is CAWSGLAGSIREQYF. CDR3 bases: TGTGCCTGGAGCGGACTAGCGGGAAGCATACGCGAGCAGTACTTC.

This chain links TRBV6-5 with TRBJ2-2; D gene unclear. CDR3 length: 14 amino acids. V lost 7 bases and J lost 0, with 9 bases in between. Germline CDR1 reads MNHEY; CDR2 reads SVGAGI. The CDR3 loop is CASMVGTNTGELFF. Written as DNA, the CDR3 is TGTGCCAGCATGGTGGGTACGAACACCGGGGAGCTGTTTTTT.

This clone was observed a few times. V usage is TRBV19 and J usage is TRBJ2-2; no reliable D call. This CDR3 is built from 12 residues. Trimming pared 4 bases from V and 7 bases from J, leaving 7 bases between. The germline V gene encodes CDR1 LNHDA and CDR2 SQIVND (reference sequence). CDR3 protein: CASSSRVGELFF. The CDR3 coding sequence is TGTGCCAGTAGTAGCCGGGTCGGGGAGCTGTTTTTT.